What follows describes a single TCR beta chain. No cognate antigen has been identified for it. Per-nucleotide qualities are absent, and no much larger clonotype sits a single base away. According to the study, the label for this sample's treatment or condition signals: suppressive antiretroviral therapy. Cells were stimulated with lysates of CMV-infected fibroblasts at roughly 9.1 ug/mL. Nonresponding CD40L-negative CD69-negative CD45RO-high memory CD4+ T cells were sorted as memory populations depleted of antigen-responding cells. Participants were HIV-1-infected adults who started suppressive ART during chronic infection. Participants had undetectable plasma HIV-1 RNA below 50 copies/mL for at least 4 years. To be included, participants needed a CD4+ T cell count above 400 cells/uL and a positive CMV serology. Before stimulation, PBMCs were isolated using density centrifugation and depleted of CD8+ T cells. For 18 hours, CD8-depleted PBMCs were stimulated with anti-CD28/CD49d costimulation, a CD40-blocking antibody, and enfuvirtide, which was added to prevent new infections. Sorting was done on either a Beckman Coulter MoFlo Legacy or an XDP sorter, and propidium iodide was used to exclude dead cells. For samples with more than one million cells, genomic DNA was extracted with the QIAamp DNA Mini Kit, and for all other samples the Quick-DNA Microprep Kit was used.

The entry originates in a study of persistence of HIV-infected CD4 T cells (dated by TCRdb to the early 2020s). Notes on the research overall: CMV- and HIV-1 Gag-responding CD4+ T cells were isolated from ART-treated individuals so that antigen-driven clonal expansion of HIV-1-infected cells could be examined. Peripheral blood samples of up to roughly 200 mL were obtained at multiple time points, with the exception of a couple of participants, for whom leukapheresis was performed at a single time point. The TCR cluster analysis across participants included under ten participants for CMV and 6 or 7 participants for Gag. TCRbeta sequencing assessed the clonality of all cells in each sorted population, while proviral sequencing assessed the clonality of infected cells. Participants had been on suppressive ART for a median of roughly eight years.

CDR1 and CDR2, looked up from the germline V gene (reference sequence), are LNHDA and SQIVND. V loses 4 bases, J loses 2 bases, and the germline ends lie 20 bases apart. Spanning cysteine to phenylalanine, the CDR3 consists of 17 amino acids. Only the CDR3 part of the read is kept: 51 bases, read in frame from the first base. The immunoSEQ hsTCRB assay version 4 in survey mode was used to sequence TCRbeta repertoires from genomic DNA. Genomic DNA was diluted to 9 to 10 ng/uL, and up to 1 ug per sample was used for TCRbeta sequencing. The paper's data handling went like this. ImmunoSeq Analyzer 3.0 was used for analysis of TCRbeta data, and diversity was computed on productive nucleotide rearrangements. The improved Chao index was used to estimate lower-bound TCR diversity, and the Gini coefficient was used to estimate clonality using the Immunarch R package. Nucleotide rearrangements that differed but encoded the same CDR3beta amino acid sequence were counted as separate clonotypes. Differential abundance analysis found TCRbeta sequences that were significantly enriched in antigen-responding cells compared with anti-CD3/anti-CD28-activated cells. TCRs were clustered by predicted peptide-MHC specificity with GLIPH2, both within individual participants and across merged participant data sets. TCRdb stores this immuneACCESS table with in-frame sequences only. Part of the clones is absent; in the studies checked, under half of the shortfall reflects unresolved V genes, and no reason is known for the rest. V, J and clone size derive from that table, while D and trimming were established from the DNA sequence. The sample table shows around 28,000 clones, and approximately 78% are seen once. The ten most abundant clones make up around 4.6% of the sample.

Study-wide findings and limitations: Few individuals were included in the study, and only a limited range of antigens was tested. A correlation was observed between TCR oligoclonality and proviral oligoclonality within the same sorted populations. Restriction of bulk TCR analyses to the rare CMV-responding cells that actually carried HIV-1 proviruses was not possible. Antigen-responding cells were enriched for degenerate expanded CDR3beta sequences, which suggests convergent selection of CD4+ responses to CMV and Gag. Significantly lower TCRbeta richness was observed in CMV- and Gag-responding cells than in anti-CD3/anti-CD28-responding cells, and higher oligoclonality was observed in CMV-responding cells than in CD3/CD28-stimulated and Gag-responding cells.

The sample was CD4+ T cells sorted from PBMCs after roughly 19-hour stimulation, taken from a patient who received antiretroviral therapy. The cell subset or site label, as the study defines it: CD40L-CD69- CD45RO-high memory CD4 T cells not responding to CMV lysate. The receptor was derived from an adult man with HIV who was CMV-seropositive. The receptor chain draws on TRBV19 and TRBJ1-2; the D region possibly corresponds to TRBD1 (6 bases align). The CDR3 reads CASSTPRGRYANYGYTF. The DNA sequence reads TGTGCCAGTAGTACCCCCCGGGGGCGATATGCAAACTATGGCTACACCTTC. Supplemented by the reference TRBV19 and TRBJ1-2 proteins around the CDR3, the complete variable domain is DGGITQSPKYLFRKEGQNVTLSCEQNLNHDAMYWYRQDPGQGLRLIYYSQIVNDFQKGDIAEGYSVSREKKESFPLTVTSAQKNPTAFYLCASSTPRGRYANYGYTFGSGTRLTVV.